This T cell receptor beta chain was sequenced for a study of blood T cells in healthy people across ages. Then a second PCR, running roughly 6 to 11 cycles, was carried out with a sample-barcoded 5' primer and a J-beta primer mix. TCRdb reprocessed the 5' RACE reads via MiXCR and lists one record per CDR3 protein. The data contain about 1.6 million distinct CDR3 sequences, roughly 30% of them singletons. In germline, CDR1 is PRHDT, CDR2 FYEKMQ (reference sequence). V lost 1 base, J lost 6 bases, and 10 bases lay in between. This CDR3 is 13 amino acids long. V usage is TRBV13 and J usage is TRBJ2-7; no clear D. Input material: blood. This receptor was taken from a woman aged 30 to 39 in good health. The CDR3 here is CASSLDPNGEQYF. The CDR3 DNA follows: TGTGCCAGCAGCTTAGATCCCAACGGCGAGCAGTACTTC.